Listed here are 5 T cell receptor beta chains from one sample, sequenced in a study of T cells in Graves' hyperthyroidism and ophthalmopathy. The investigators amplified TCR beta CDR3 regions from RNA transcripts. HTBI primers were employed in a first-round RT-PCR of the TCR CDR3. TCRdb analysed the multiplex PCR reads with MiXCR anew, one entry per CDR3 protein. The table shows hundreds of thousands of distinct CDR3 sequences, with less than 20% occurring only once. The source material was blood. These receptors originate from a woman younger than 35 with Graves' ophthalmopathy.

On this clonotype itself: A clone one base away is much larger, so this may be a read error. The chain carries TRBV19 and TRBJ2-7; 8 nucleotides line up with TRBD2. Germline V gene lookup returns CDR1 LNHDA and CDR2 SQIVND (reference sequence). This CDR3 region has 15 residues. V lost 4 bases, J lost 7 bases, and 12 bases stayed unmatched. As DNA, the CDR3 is TGTGCCAGTAGTACTACTAGCGGAACCTACAATGAGCAGTACTTC. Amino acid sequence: CASSTTSGTYNEQYF.

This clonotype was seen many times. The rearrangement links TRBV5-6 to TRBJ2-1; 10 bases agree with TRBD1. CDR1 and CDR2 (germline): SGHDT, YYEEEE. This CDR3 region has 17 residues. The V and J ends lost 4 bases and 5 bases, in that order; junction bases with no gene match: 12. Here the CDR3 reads CASSPGTGAPIHNEQFF. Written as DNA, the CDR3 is TGTGCCAGCAGCCCCGGGACAGGGGCCCCTATTCACAATGAGCAGTTCTTC.

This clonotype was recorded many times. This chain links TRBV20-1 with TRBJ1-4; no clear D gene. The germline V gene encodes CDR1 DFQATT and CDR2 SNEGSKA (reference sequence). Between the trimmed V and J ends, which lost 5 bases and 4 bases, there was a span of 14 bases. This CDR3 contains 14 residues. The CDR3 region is CSAGIGARNEKLFF. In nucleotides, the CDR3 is TGCAGTGCTGGAATAGGCGCCCGTAATGAAAAACTGTTTTTT.

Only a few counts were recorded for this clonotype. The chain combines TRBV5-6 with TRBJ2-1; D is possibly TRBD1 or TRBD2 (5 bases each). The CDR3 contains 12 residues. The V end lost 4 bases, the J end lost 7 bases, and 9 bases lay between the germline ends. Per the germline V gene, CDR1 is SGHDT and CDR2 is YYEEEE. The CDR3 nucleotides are TGTGCCAGCAGCCGGGGCCTTAATGAGCAGTTCTTC. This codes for CASSRGLNEQFF.

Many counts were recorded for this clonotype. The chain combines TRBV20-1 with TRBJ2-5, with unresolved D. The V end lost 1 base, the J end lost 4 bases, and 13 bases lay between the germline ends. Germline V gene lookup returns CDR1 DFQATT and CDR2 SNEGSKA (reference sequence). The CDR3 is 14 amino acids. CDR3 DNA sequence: TGCAGTGCTAGAGGAAAGGCTAGACGAGAGACCCAGTACTTC. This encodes CSARGKARRETQYF.